Detailed here is one TCR beta chain. What it binds is unknown. This sample stems from a study of post-analysis software for immune sequencing data. Notes on the study in general: A significant reduction in normalized Chao1 diversity was observed in multiple sclerosis patients versus controls. Five or six TRBV segments were more frequent in patients than controls; TRBV5-6, TRBV5-1 and TRBV20-1 belonged to this group.

CDR3 length: 14 amino acids. Between the trimmed V and J ends, which lost 2 bases and 2 bases, there was a span of 10 bases. Germline V gene data show CDR1 as SEHNR and CDR2 as FQNEAQ (reference sequence). Unique molecular identifiers had been added to the TCR beta cDNA libraries. TCRdb ran MiXCR on the PCR reads and lists one entry per CDR3 protein. The sample carries hundreds of thousands of distinct CDR3 sequences, roughly 30% recorded once. The gene calls are TRBV7-9 and TRBJ2-7; the D call may be TRBD1 or TRBD2 (5 bases each). Sequenced input: blood. The sequence was obtained from a girl aged 10-17 years with multiple sclerosis. CDR3 sequence reads: CASSLTEGPYEQYF. CDR3 in DNA: TGTGCCAGCAGCTTAACTGAGGGACCCTACGAGCAGTACTTC. Based on the CDR3 plus reference TRBV7-9 and TRBJ2-7, the full variable domain is DTGVSQNPRHKITKRGQNVTFRCDPISEHNRLYWYRQTLGQGPEFLTYFQNEAQLEKSRLLSDRFSAERPKGSFSTLEIQRTEQGDSAMYLCASSLTEGPYEQYFGPGTRLTVT.